What follows describes a single T cell receptor (beta chain). What it recognizes is unknown. The data are from a study of cytomegalovirus exposure and HLA in healthy donors. V trimming: 1 base; J trimming: 6 bases; junction bases outside the gene matches: 15. The CDR3 has 18 residues. Germline CDR1 reads LNHNV; CDR2 reads YYDKDF (reference sequence). Study-wide points: In a later analysis, specific HLA alleles were associated with 15,000 to 20,000 TCR beta sequences at a 0.05 false discovery rate. Within an earlier analysis, most TCR beta V segments proved productive either about 90% or about 30% of the time.

With 60 Vbeta and 13 Jbeta primers, the PCR was carried out. Under the authors' procedure: About 9.9 million of the roughly 80 million unique TCR beta chains counted in a later analysis were shared. Profiled with immunoSEQ multiplex PCR; TCRdb holds only in-frame clones, not every one. V and J calls and clone size follow that table, whereas D and trimming were derived from the DNA. The sample includes 150,000 to 200,000 clones, roughly four fifths of them seen just once. The sequenced sample was PBMCs. The TCR sequence derives from a woman in her twenties or thirties in good health and CMV-seropositive. The V and J genes are TRBV15 and TRBJ1-5, with 7 bases fitting TRBD1. The CDR3 loop is CATSRVGPTGSRGQPQHF. The CDR3 coding sequence is TGTGCCACCAGCAGAGTTGGTCCGACAGGGAGTAGGGGTCAGCCCCAGCATTTT.